This is a list of T cell receptor beta chains from one sample in a study of blood T cells in healthy people across ages. TCRdb independently ran MiXCR on the 5' RACE reads; one entry per CDR3 protein. In the table there are hundreds of thousands of distinct CDR3 sequences, 45% to 70% of which are singletons. Sequencing was carried out using blood. These TCRs come from a man aged 40-50 years in good health. CDR3s include the opening cysteine and the closing phenylalanine or tryptophan. D genes are given only for firm matches. For some rows the clone size is stated as once, few or many, or as a class when expanded; others skip it.

size,V,length,D,J,DNA,CDR3
few,TRBV27,14,TRBD1,TRBJ1-2,TGTGCCAGCAGTTCAAACCCGGGACAGAATGGCTACACCTTC,CASSSNPGQNGYTF
few,TRBV7-2,13,NA,TRBJ2-5,TGTGCCAGCAGCCCCGGGACCTCTCGGACCCAGTACTTC,CASSPGTSRTQYF
NA,TRBV2,12,NA,TRBJ2-4,TGTGCCAGCATGTCTCCAAGTGACATTCAGTACTTC,CASMSPSDIQYF
few,TRBV5-6,14,TRBD1,TRBJ2-5,TGTGCCAGCAGGCCTGCAGGGGGCTCGGAGACCCAGTACTTC,CASRPAGGSETQYF
few,TRBV14,14,NA,TRBJ1-2,TGTGCCAGCAGCCAAGATAAGACAGCTTATGGCTACACCTTC,CASSQDKTAYGYTF
NA,TRBV20-1,15,NA,TRBJ2-5,TGCAGTGCTAGAGATCGATGGGGGCAGGGGAATGAGCAGTACTTC,CSARDRWGQGNEQYF
NA,TRBV4-3,21,TRBD2,TRBJ2-1,TGCGCCAGCAGCCAAGATCTGCCAGGGACAGGGACTAGCGGGAGGTCCAATGAGCAGTTCTTC,CASSQDLPGTGTSGRSNEQFF
many,TRBV7-8,14,NA,TRBJ1-2,TGTGCCAGCAGCTTAGCGTTGTGGGGCGATGGCTACACCTTC,CASSLALWGDGYTF
NA,TRBV7-9,15,TRBD1,TRBJ2-3,TGTGCCAGCAGCTTCAGGACAGGGATCACAGATACGCAGTATTTT,CASSFRTGITDTQYF
few,TRBV7-6,17,NA,TRBJ1-4,TGTGCCAGCAGCTTAGAATTCAGGGGCTCCTCCCTTGAAAAACTGTTTTTT,CASSLEFRGSSLEKLFF
NA,TRBV12-3/TRBV12-4,15,NA,TRBJ2-3,TGTGCCAGCAGGCGCGGGGGCATTAGCACAGATACGCAGTATTTT,CASRRGGISTDTQYF
NA,TRBV4-1,18,TRBD2,TRBJ2-7,TGCGCCAGCAGCCAAGGTCCTGGACTAGCGGACTCCTACAATGAGCAGTACTTC,CASSQGPGLADSYNEQYF
few,TRBV7-2,14,NA,TRBJ2-3,TGTGCCAGCAGCTTCACACAGGGTTCGGATACGCAGTATTTT,CASSFTQGSDTQYF
NA,TRBV5-1,16,TRBD2,TRBJ2-3,TGCGCCAGCAGCTTGGCTAGCGGGGGCCCCACAGATACGCAGTATTTT,CASSLASGGPTDTQYF
few,TRBV7-2,15,TRBD1,TRBJ1-2,TGTGCCAGCAGCTACGCCGGGACAGCCAACTATGGCTACACCTTC,CASSYAGTANYGYTF
NA,TRBV7-8,15,NA,TRBJ2-2,TGTGCCAGCAGCTGTAAGAAGAGGGAGACCGGGGAGCTGTTTTTT,CASSCKKRETGELFF
once,TRBV5-1,15,NA,TRBJ2-7,TGCGCCGGGAAAGGACAGAGGAAATTAATCTACGAGCAGTACTTC,CAGKGQRKLIYEQYF
NA,TRBV11-2,18,TRBD2,TRBJ2-3,TGTGCCAGCAGCAACCTCCTTCGGACTAGCGGGAAGGCAGATACGCAGTATTTT,CASSNLLRTSGKADTQYF
few,TRBV6-5,15,TRBD2,TRBJ2-5,TGTGCCAGCAGTTCAACTAGCGGGAGGGCCAGTGAGCAGTACTTC,CASSSTSGRASEQYF
NA,TRBV7-8,13,NA,TRBJ1-1,TGTGCCAGCAGCTTAGGGTCGGCGAGTGGTGCTTTCTTT,CASSLGSASGAFF
NA,TRBV28,13,NA,TRBJ2-4,TGTGCCAGCAGGCCCGACAGGCTAGGGGAGCAGTACTTC,CASRPDRLGEQYF
few,TRBV7-2,15,NA,TRBJ2-7,TGTGCCAGCAGCTTAGCCCAACAGGCACCCTACGAGCAGTACTTC,CASSLAQQAPYEQYF
NA,TRBV12-3/TRBV12-4,14,TRBD2,TRBJ2-7,TGTGCCAGCAGCCAGACTAGCGACTCCTACGAGCAGTACTTC,CASSQTSDSYEQYF
NA,TRBV6-1,15,TRBD1,TRBJ2-5,TGTGCCAGCGTTCACGGGACAGGAACCACAGAGACCCAGTACTTC,CASVHGTGTTETQYF
NA,TRBV25-1,15,NA,TRBJ2-7,TGTGCCAGCAGTCACCCGGGACAACGAGCCTACGAGCAGTACTTC,CASSHPGQRAYEQYF
few,TRBV2,14,TRBD1,TRBJ2-7,TGTGCCAGCAGGTCGGGACAGACAGAGGGCGAGCAGTACTTC,CASRSGQTEGEQYF
few,TRBV18,17,NA,TRBJ2-7,TGTGCCAGCTCACAGGGCCGGCAAGCCAAGGCTCCCTACGAGCAGTACTTC,CASSQGRQAKAPYEQYF
NA,TRBV12-3/TRBV12-4,14,NA,TRBJ1-5,TGTGCCGTAACACCGGCAGTTAGCAATCAGCCCCAGCATTTT,CAVTPAVSNQPQHF
few,TRBV7-2,15,NA,TRBJ2-7,TGTGCCAGCAGCTTAGATTGGAAGAGAACCTACGAGCAGTACTTC,CASSLDWKRTYEQYF
few,TRBV6-5,14,TRBD1,TRBJ1-6,TGTGCCAGCAGTAACAGGGGAAGGAGTTCACCCCTCCACTTT,CASSNRGRSSPLHF
NA,TRBV5-1,21,TRBD2,TRBJ2-1,TGCGCCAGCAGCTTACCTAGGGGACAGGCCCGACTAGCGGGACCCTACAATGAGCAGTTCTTC,CASSLPRGQARLAGPYNEQFF
NA,TRBV2,14,NA,TRBJ1-5,TGTGCCAGCACCCCGCTGGGTGGGCAACAGCCCCAGCATTTT,CASTPLGGQQPQHF
NA,TRBV6-2/TRBV6-3,13,TRBD2,TRBJ2-3,TGTGCCAGCACCCTAGCGGGGACAGATACGCAGTATTTT,CASTLAGTDTQYF
NA,TRBV9,13,NA,TRBJ2-7,TGTGCCAGCAGCCCAGGAGTTCTCTACGAGCAGTACTTC,CASSPGVLYEQYF
few,TRBV12-3/TRBV12-4,15,TRBD1,TRBJ2-1,TGTGCCAGCAGTTTATCGGGACAGGGAGGAAATGAGCAGTTCTTC,CASSLSGQGGNEQFF
NA,TRBV11-3,15,NA,TRBJ2-3,TGTGCCAACAGCTTAGGCACGGGGACCACAGATACGCAGTATTTT,CANSLGTGTTDTQYF
NA,TRBV9,14,NA,TRBJ2-7,TGTGCCAGCAGCGTAGGACTCGATGTGGACGAGCAGTACTTC,CASSVGLDVDEQYF
NA,TRBV18,17,NA,TRBJ2-5,TGTGCCAGCTCCCCAGGGAAGCTTCCCGGTGCCCAAGAGACCCAGTACTTC,CASSPGKLPGAQETQYF
NA,TRBV27,17,TRBD2,TRBJ2-3,TGTGCCAGCAGTTTTCCACGGGGGGGGGCGGGCACAGATACGCAGTATTTT,CASSFPRGGAGTDTQYF
NA,TRBV3-1,13,NA,TRBJ2-7,TGTGCCAGCAGCCAAGATTGGTCCGGCGAGCAGTACTTC,CASSQDWSGEQYF
NA,TRBV7-2,15,TRBD2,TRBJ2-1,TGTGCCAGCAGCTTAGGTGGCGCGGGGGTTAGTGAGCAGTTCTTC,CASSLGGAGVSEQFF
NA,TRBV28,12,NA,TRBJ1-2,TGTGCCAGCAGCCGCTATAACTATGGCTACACCTTC,CASSRYNYGYTF
few,TRBV11-3,15,TRBD1,TRBJ2-5,TGTGCCAGCAGCCCGACGGGGGACAGGGGAGAGACCCAGTACTTC,CASSPTGDRGETQYF
NA,TRBV19,13,NA,TRBJ2-3,TGTGCCAGTAGTACTACATGGACAGATACGCAGTATTTT,CASSTTWTDTQYF
NA,TRBV27,14,NA,TRBJ1-5,TGTGCCAGCAGTTTGGGGCAGGTGGGTCAGCCCCAGCATTTT,CASSLGQVGQPQHF
NA,TRBV7-6,14,NA,TRBJ2-2,TGTGCCAGCCTAAGGGCGACTGGGACCGGGGAGCTGTTTTTT,CASLRATGTGELFF
few,TRBV14,20,NA,TRBJ2-7,TGTGCCAGCAGCCAAGATCAGATCCCCTCGACAGGACCACTCTCTTACGAGCAGTACTTC,CASSQDQIPSTGPLSYEQYF
few,TRBV9,14,TRBD2,TRBJ2-5,TGTGCCAGCAGCGTAGGCCTAGCGGGAGAGACCCAGTACTTC,CASSVGLAGETQYF
NA,TRBV27,15,TRBD1,TRBJ2-5,TGTGCCAGCAGTTTGGCCGGGACAGCAAAAGAGACCCAGTACTTC,CASSLAGTAKETQYF
NA,TRBV25-1,14,TRBD2,TRBJ2-7,TGTGCCAGCAGTGAAGGGGGGGGAAACTACGAGCAGTACTTC,CASSEGGGNYEQYF
NA,TRBV20-1,14,TRBD1,TRBJ1-2,TGCAGTGCTAACCAGGGGGTTTGGGGCTATGGCTACACCTTC,CSANQGVWGYGYTF
few,TRBV12-3/TRBV12-4,12,NA,TRBJ2-1,TGTGCCAGCAGCTTCAGGTACAATGAGCAGTTCTTC,CASSFRYNEQFF
few,TRBV3-1,12,NA,TRBJ2-5,TGTGCCAGCAGTCTAATTTTAGAGACCCAGTACTTC,CASSLILETQYF
NA,TRBV6-1,14,NA,TRBJ2-2,TGTGCCAGCAAGATACTTGAGGGGGCCGGGGAGCTGTTTTTT,CASKILEGAGELFF
NA,TRBV4-1,15,NA,TRBJ2-1,TGCGCCAGCAGCCAAGATTCAGGGCTAGCCAGCGAGCAGTTCTTC,CASSQDSGLASEQFF
few,TRBV7-9,11,NA,TRBJ2-5,TGTGCCAGCAGCGAGGGGTGGGAGCAGTACTTC,CASSEGWEQYF
NA,TRBV29-1,13,TRBD1,TRBJ2-7,TGCAGCGTGGGACAGGGCAATTGGTACGAGCAGTACTTC,CSVGQGNWYEQYF
NA,TRBV6-2/TRBV6-3,15,NA,TRBJ2-6,TGTGCCAGCAGTTACTTCGGGACAGGGGCCAACGTCCTGACTTTC,CASSYFGTGANVLTF
once,TRBV7-2,16,TRBD1,TRBJ2-7,TGTGCCAGCAGTTTCCCCCCGGGACAGAACTCCTACGAGCAGTACTTC,CASSFPPGQNSYEQYF